The subject of this entry is one TCR beta chain. What it recognizes is unknown. In each case, RNA was isolated and then reverse transcribed into cDNA as the sequencing template. Clones were sequenced by immunoSEQ multiplex PCR, and TCRdb holds only the in-frame ones, with some missing. The sample includes some 150,000 clones, 80% to 90% of them seen just once. The treatment: oral pan-JAK inhibitor, 5-10 mg twice daily. Peripheral blood and lesional scalp punch biopsies came from alopecia areata patients. This CDR3 comprises 15 residues. The germline V gene has CDR1 SGHVS and CDR2 FNYEAQ. Trimming left V 2 bases short and J 7 bases short, with 12 bases between. These data originate in a study of CD8+ T cells in alopecia areata. For the study at large: Tofacitinib continued for 6 to 18 months and was then withheld for 6 months. Findings and limits, study-wide: Many expanded lesional clones persisted in scalp and blood during tofacitinib. Researchers report lesional scalp, most notably alopecia totalis/universalis, outstripped normal scalp in clonality.

This specimen consisted of CD8+ T cells sorted from blood, obtained at week 4, from a patient treated with tofacitinib. The clonotype was recovered from a human donor with alopecia areata. The rearrangement links TRBV7-6 to TRBJ1-6; possible D gene TRBD1, 5 bases. The CDR3 DNA reads TGTGCCAGCAGCTTACCGCCCGGGGGGAATTCACCCCTCCACTTT. Translated, it gives CASSLPPGGNSPLHF.